This T cell receptor (beta chain) was profiled in a study of T cells in Graves' hyperthyroidism and ophthalmopathy. Overall study context: Peripheral blood was obtained at initial diagnosis, preceding any treatment.

Patients were excluded for uncontrolled infection, other autoimmune disease, pregnancy or lactation. The authors obtained PBMCs from 10 ml of fresh peripheral blood. Unmatched junction bases numbered 8, after V lost 5 bases and J lost 8 bases. The CDR3 runs 14 residues. The V gene's germline CDR1 is LGHDT and CDR2 YNNKEL (reference sequence). Study outcomes and limitations: Most expanded thyroid clonotypes above 0.001 also appeared in blood.

A word on this clonotype: Antigen specificity is unknown.

Researchers amplified the TCR beta CDR3 regions from RNA transcripts. The study used the HTBI primer set for a first-round RT-PCR of the TCR CDR3. TCRdb re-called the multiplex PCR reads through MiXCR, storing one row per CDR3 protein. Of about 360,000 distinct CDR3 sequences in the sample, around 14% are singletons; the top ten hold roughly 8.3%. The source material was blood. The source of this sequence is a woman aged 18-29 years with Graves' hyperthyroidism. The V call is TRBV3-1, the J call TRBJ1-2; 10 bases map to TRBD1. CDR3 DNA sequence: TGTGCCAGCAGCTGGGACAGGGGCCCCGACGGCTACACCTTC. As protein: CASSWDRGPDGYTF.